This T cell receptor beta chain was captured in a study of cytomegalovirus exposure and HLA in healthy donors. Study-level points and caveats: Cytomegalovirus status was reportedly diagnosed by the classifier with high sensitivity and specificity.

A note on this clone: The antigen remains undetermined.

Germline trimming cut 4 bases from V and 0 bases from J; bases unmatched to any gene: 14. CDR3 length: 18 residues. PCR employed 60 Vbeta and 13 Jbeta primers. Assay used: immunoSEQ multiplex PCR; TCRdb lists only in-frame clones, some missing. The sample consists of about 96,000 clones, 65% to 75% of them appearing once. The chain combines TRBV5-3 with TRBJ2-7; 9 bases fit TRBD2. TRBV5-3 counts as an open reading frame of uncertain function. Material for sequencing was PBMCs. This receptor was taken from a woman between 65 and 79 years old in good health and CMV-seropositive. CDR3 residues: CARSVGTSHLLSSYEQYF. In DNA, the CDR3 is TGTGCCAGAAGCGTCGGGACTAGCCATCTCCTTAGCTCCTACGAGCAGTACTTC.